This passage covers 8 T cell receptor beta chains from one sample sequenced in a study of shared clonotypes between healthy human individuals. Clones were read by immunoSEQ multiplex PCR, and TCRdb kept only the in-frame ones, dropping some. The top ten clones hold under 0.25% of a sample with fewer than 1 million clones, approximately 96% of them seen once. Naive CD8 cells lacked CD45RO and underwent positive selection for CCR7, leaving out terminally differentiated effector memory CD45RA+ cells. The specimen sequenced was naive CD8+ T cells sorted from blood. Every receptor here comes from a man aged 25-40 years in good health.

This chain links TRBV5-5 with TRBJ2-3; 7 bases agree with TRBD2. Germline assignment: CDR1 SGHKS and CDR2 YYEKEE (reference sequence). This CDR3 has 14 residues. Trimming took 0 bases from V and 3 from J; bases not matched to a gene: 1. The CDR3 sequence: CASSLGEGTDTQYF. Written as DNA, the CDR3 is TGTGCCAGCAGCTTGGGGGAGGGAACAGATACGCAGTATTTT.

This chain connects TRBV7-8 to TRBJ2-1, with a tentative D call TRBD1 (6 bases). CDR3 length equals 16 residues. V was clipped by 3 bases and J by 4 bases, with 16 bases between them. Looked up from germline, CDR1 is SGHVS and CDR2 is FQNEAQ. For the CDR3, the DNA is TGTGCCAGCAGCTTTAGGGGGAAGACGACGTACAATGAGCAGTTCTTC. Residues: CASSFRGKTTYNEQFF.

This chain's CDR3 is CASRPPASFYEQYF. In nucleotides, the CDR3 is TGTGCCAGCAGGCCGCCAGCAAGTTTCTACGAGCAGTACTTC. V is TRBV11-2 and J is TRBJ2-5; D not resolved. The J call may be in error: the DNA end matches TRBJ2-7 better. The CDR3 has 14 amino acids. Germline V gene sequence: CDR1 SGHAT, CDR2 FQNNGV.

This rearrangement joins TRBV7-9 to TRBJ2-7; perhaps TRBD2 as D (5 bases). Trimming took off 4 bases at V and 7 bases at J, with 20 bases between the two ends. The CDR3 extends over 15 amino acids. Per the germline V gene, CDR1 is SEHNR and CDR2 is FQNEAQ (reference sequence). For the CDR3, the DNA is TGTGCCAGCAGCTCCCGAGACGGGGTCCTTCGGGAGCAGTACTTC. Residues: CASSSRDGVLREQYF.

The chain employs TRBV9 and TRBJ2-1, with D perhaps TRBD2 (7 bases). This CDR3 comprises 16 residues. Germline V CDR1 and CDR2: SGDLS, YYNGEE. The germline V and J ends were trimmed by 0 bases and 8 bases, with 18 bases remaining between them. The CDR3 spells CASSVDWRGRRDEQFF. CDR3 DNA sequence: TGTGCCAGCAGCGTAGATTGGCGGGGGCGGAGGGATGAGCAGTTCTTC. Drawing the rest from reference TRBV9 and TRBJ2-1, the complete variable domain is DSGVTQTPKHLITATGQRVTLRCSPRSGDLSVYWYQQSLDQGLQFLIQYYNGEERAKGNILERFSAQQFPDLHSELNLSSLELGDSALYFCASSVDWRGRRDEQFFGPGTRLTVL.

The genes are TRBV19 and TRBJ2-7; D may be TRBD1 (6 bases). V gave up 6 bases and J gave up 1 base, with 16 bases separating them. In germline, CDR1 is LNHDA, CDR2 SQIVND (reference sequence). CDR3 length: 15 residues. The CDR3 spells CASRQGHQVSYEQYF. The CDR3 nucleotides read TGTGCCAGTAGACAGGGACACCAAGTTTCCTACGAGCAGTACTTC.

The V call is TRBV7-9, the J call TRBJ1-1; 7 bases agree with TRBD1. The ends lost 5 bases at V and 1 base at J; junction bases unmatched: 4. CDR3 length: 14 residues. Per germline, CDR1 SEHNR and CDR2 FQNEAQ (reference sequence). CDR3 nucleotide sequence: TGTGCCAGCAGCGCAGCAGGGGGGAACACTGAAGCTTTCTTT. It codes for CASSAAGGNTEAFF.

The chain combines TRBV10-3 with TRBJ2-2; D unclear. V was shortened by 4 bases and J by 7 bases, with 10 bases between the two germline ends. The CDR3 runs 13 residues. CDR1 ENHRY and CDR2 SYGVKD come from the germline V gene. The DNA for the CDR3 is TGTGCCATCAGTGGGGCAGGTTACGGGGAGCTGTTTTTT. The encoded protein is CAISGAGYGELFF.